This T cell receptor beta chain stems from a study of blood T cell repertoires in COVID-19. The V and J ends lost 0 bases and 4 bases respectively, with 15 bases between them. This CDR3 is 16 amino acids long. The germline CDR1 and CDR2 sequences are MNHEY and SMNVEV (reference sequence). The method was immunoSEQ multiplex PCR; TCRdb's version includes in-frame clones alone and lacks a portion of them. The sample yields around 300,000 clones, approximately 90% seen once. This clone appeared once. The sequence was obtained from a woman between 18 and 29 years old who had recovered from COVID-19. Material: PBMCs or T cells enriched from blood (not recorded which). V and J are TRBV27 and TRBJ1-2; TRBD1 is a possible D gene (5 bases). CDR3 in amino acids: CASSLSHGGDTYGYTF. CDR3 nucleotide sequence: TGTGCCAGCAGTTTATCCCACGGGGGGGATACCTATGGCTACACCTTC.